This is a list of T cell receptor beta chains from one sample in a study of blood T cells in healthy people across ages. TCRdb re-analysed the 5' RACE reads in MiXCR, keeping a single row per CDR3 protein. The data contain almost 1 million distinct CDR3 sequences, about 51% of them singletons. Sequencing was done on a sample of blood. These receptors were collected from a woman in her sixties or seventies in good health. Each CDR3 is given with its conserved first and last residue. D genes are given only for firm matches. Clone size is shown for a subset of rows, as once, few, many or a class of expanded clone.

CDR3 length	D gene	J gene	V gene	clone size	CDR3 DNA	CDR3 protein
16	TRBD1	TRBJ2-1	TRBV6-6	few	TGTGCCAGCAGGAGTACGGACAGGGGCACCTACAATGAGCAGTTCTTC	CASRSTDRGTYNEQFF
16	TRBD2	TRBJ2-1	TRBV7-2	NA	TGTGCCAGCAGATATAGCGGGCCAAGCTCCTACAATGAGCAGTTCTTC	CASRYSGPSSYNEQFF
15	NA	TRBJ2-6	TRBV6-1	NA	TGTGCCAGCAGTGACGCGCACCCTGGGGCCAACGTCCTGACTTTC	CASSDAHPGANVLTF
14	TRBD1	TRBJ2-7	TRBV20-1	NA	TGCAGTGCCGGCGGACAGGGGGGTATCTACGAGCAGTACTTC	CSAGGQGGIYEQYF
15	NA	TRBJ2-3	TRBV9	NA	TGTGCCAGCAGCGTAGGGGGGGTAAGCACAGATACGCAGTATTTT	CASSVGGVSTDTQYF
12	NA	TRBJ2-5	TRBV6-1	NA	TGTGCCAGCTCGCGGCACAAGGAGACCCAGTACTTC	CASSRHKETQYF
14	NA	TRBJ1-4	TRBV28	NA	TGTGCCAGCAGTCGACCCGGGACTTATGAAAAACTGTTTTTT	CASSRPGTYEKLFF
13	NA	TRBJ2-7	TRBV12-3/TRBV12-4	NA	TGTGCCAGCAGTCCCCAAACAGGGATCGAGCAGTACTTC	CASSPQTGIEQYF
15	TRBD1	TRBJ2-2	TRBV10-3	NA	TGTGCCATCAGTTTAGGACAGGGGGCCGCCGGGGAGCTGTTTTTT	CAISLGQGAAGELFF
16	TRBD2	TRBJ2-1	TRBV20-1	NA	TGCAGTGCTACCAGACTAGCGGGAGCGAAATCGCATGAGCAGTTCTTC	CSATRLAGAKSHEQFF
13	NA	TRBJ2-5	TRBV10-3	NA	TGTGCCATCGGAGGGCCATCGATCAATGAGCAGTACTTC	CAIGGPSINEQYF
19	NA	TRBJ2-1	TRBV25-1	once	TGTGCCAGCAAGTTGCGTGAGGAGCCCACAGGGAAACCCTACAATGAGCAGTTCTTC	CASKLREEPTGKPYNEQFF
12	NA	TRBJ2-7	TRBV28	few	TGTGCCAGTCTGAGTGGGGAACACGAGCAGTACTTC	CASLSGEHEQYF